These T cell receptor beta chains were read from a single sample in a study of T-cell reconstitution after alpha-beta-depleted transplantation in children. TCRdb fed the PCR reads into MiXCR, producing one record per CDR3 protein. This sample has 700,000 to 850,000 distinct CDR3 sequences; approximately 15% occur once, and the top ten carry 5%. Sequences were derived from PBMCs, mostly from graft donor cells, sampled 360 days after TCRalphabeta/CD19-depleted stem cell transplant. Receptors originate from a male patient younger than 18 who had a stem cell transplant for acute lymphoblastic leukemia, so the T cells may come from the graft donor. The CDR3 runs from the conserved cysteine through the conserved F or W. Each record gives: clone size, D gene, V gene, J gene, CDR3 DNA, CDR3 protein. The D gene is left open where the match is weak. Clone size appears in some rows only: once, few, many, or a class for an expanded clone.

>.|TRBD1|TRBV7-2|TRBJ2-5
TGTGCCAGCAGCTTAGACAGGGGCTGGGAGACCCAGTACTTC
CASSLDRGWETQYF
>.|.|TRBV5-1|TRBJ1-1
TGCGCCAGCAGCTTGCCGTTTAGGGGTCTTAACACTGAAGCTTTCTTT
CASSLPFRGLNTEAFF
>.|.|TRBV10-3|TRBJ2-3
TGTGCCATCAGGGAGGGGGCAACAGATACGCAGTATTTT
CAIREGATDTQYF
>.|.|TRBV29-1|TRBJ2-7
TGCAGCGTTGTCCCAGGCTGGGGCTCAAATTATTACGAGCAGTACTTC
CSVVPGWGSNYYEQYF
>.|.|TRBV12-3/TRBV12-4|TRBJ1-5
TGTGCCAGCAGTCCCCAGAAGAATTACAATCAGCCCCAGCATTTT
CASSPQKNYNQPQHF
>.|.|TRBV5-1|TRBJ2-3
TGCGCCAGCAGCTTCCCTTGGAGCGCCGGCACAGATACGCAGTATTTT
CASSFPWSAGTDTQYF
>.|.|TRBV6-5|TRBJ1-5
TGTGCCAGCAGTTCGGGAGGCTGGATCCCCCAGCATTTT
CASSSGGWIPQHF
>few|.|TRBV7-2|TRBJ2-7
TGTGCCAGCAGCTTTAGGCCAGGAGGGGGGCTTCCCTACGAGCAGTACTTC
CASSFRPGGGLPYEQYF
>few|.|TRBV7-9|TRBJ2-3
TGTGCCAGCATACATGAGGGGGACGTCACAGATACGCAGTATTTT
CASIHEGDVTDTQYF
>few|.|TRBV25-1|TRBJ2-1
TGTGCCAGCAGTCGGCAGGGGAGGTCCAACAATGAGCAGTTCTTC
CASSRQGRSNNEQFF
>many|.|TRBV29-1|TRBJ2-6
TGCAGCGTAGCCAGGGCTGGGGCCAACGTCCTGACTTTC
CSVARAGANVLTF
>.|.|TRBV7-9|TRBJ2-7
TGTCCGGGCAGCTTACCCCCCAGATCCTACGAGCAGTACTTC
CPGSLPPRSYEQYF
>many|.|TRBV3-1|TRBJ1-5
TGTGCCAGCAGCCGGGACGGATCTCAGCCCCAGCATTTT
CASSRDGSQPQHF
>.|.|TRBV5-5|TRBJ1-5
TGTGCCAGCAGCCCGGTTCCGCCTTATAGCAATCAGCCCCAGCATTTT
CASSPVPPYSNQPQHF
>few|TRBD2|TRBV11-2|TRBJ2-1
TGTGCCAGCAGCTTCCATGGGTCCAGCGAGTACGGGGACTACTACAATGAGCAGTTCTTC
CASSFHGSSEYGDYYNEQFF
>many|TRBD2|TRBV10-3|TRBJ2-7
TGTGCCATCAGTGAAAGTACTAGCGGGATTTTGTCTCTTGAGCAGTACTTC
CAISESTSGILSLEQYF
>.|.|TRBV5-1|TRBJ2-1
TGCGCCAGCAGCGGGGGAAGGCACAATGAGCAGTTCTTC
CASSGGRHNEQFF
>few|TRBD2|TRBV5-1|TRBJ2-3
TGCGCCAGCAGCTTCGGGACTACCGTACTCACAGATACGCAGTATTTT
CASSFGTTVLTDTQYF
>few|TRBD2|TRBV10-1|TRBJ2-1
TGCGCCAGCAGTGAGGCTAGCGGCATCTACAATGAGCAGTTCTTC
CASSEASGIYNEQFF
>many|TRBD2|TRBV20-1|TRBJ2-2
TGCAGTGCTAGAGATATTATGGGACTAGCGGTGAACACCGGGGAGCTGTTTTTT
CSARDIMGLAVNTGELFF
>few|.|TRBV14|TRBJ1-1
TGTGCCAGCAGTCGCCACCTTACGAAGAACACTGAAGCTTTCTTT
CASSRHLTKNTEAFF
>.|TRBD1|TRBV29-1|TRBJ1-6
TGCAGCGCCAAGGGACAGGGAAATTCGCCCCTCCACTTT
CSAKGQGNSPLHF
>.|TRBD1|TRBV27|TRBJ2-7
TGTGCCAGCAGACTCTGGACAGGGAGTGACGAGCAGTACTTC
CASRLWTGSDEQYF
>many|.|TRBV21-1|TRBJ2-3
TGTGCCAGCACCAGGCAGGAGGGACTGGGCACAGATACGCAGTATTTT
CASTRQEGLGTDTQYF
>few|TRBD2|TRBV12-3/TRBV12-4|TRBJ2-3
TGTGCCAGCAGTCTCGAGCGGGAGTTGTTACCAGATACGCAGTATTTT
CASSLERELLPDTQYF
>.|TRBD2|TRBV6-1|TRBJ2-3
TGTGCCAGCAGTCCGGGACTAGCCTATACGCAGTATTTT
CASSPGLAYTQYF
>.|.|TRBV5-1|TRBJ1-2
TGCGCCAGCAGCTTTGAGAACCTTGTCGCTTATGGCTACACCTTC
CASSFENLVAYGYTF
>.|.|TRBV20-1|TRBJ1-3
TGCAGTGCTTTGGGAAGGGGGGAATTATCCGGAAACACCATATATTTT
CSALGRGELSGNTIYF
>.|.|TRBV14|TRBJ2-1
TGTGCCAGCAGCCAATCCCGGGGACGACACCTTTATGAGCAGTTCTTC
CASSQSRGRHLYEQFF
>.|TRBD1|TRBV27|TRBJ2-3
TGTGCCAGCAGCCTGTTCCTCACCGGGACAGGGTACACAGATACGCAGTATTTT
CASSLFLTGTGYTDTQYF
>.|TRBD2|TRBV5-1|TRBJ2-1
TGCGCCAGCAGCGGGGGACTAGCGGGAGCCAATGAGCAGTTCTTC
CASSGGLAGANEQFF
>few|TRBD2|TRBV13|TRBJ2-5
TGTGCCAGCAGCTCAAACCTTCCAGATGGGACTAGCGGGAGGGCCATGGGGCAAGAGACCCAGTACTTC
CASSSNLPDGTSGRAMGQETQYF
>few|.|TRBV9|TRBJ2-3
TGTGCCAGCAGCGCTTGGGACGGTCGCACCACAGATACGCAGTATTTT
CASSAWDGRTTDTQYF
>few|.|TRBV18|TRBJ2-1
TGTGCCAGCTCACCACAGCGGGCCACCTACAATGAGCAGTTCTTC
CASSPQRATYNEQFF
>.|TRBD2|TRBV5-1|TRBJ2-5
TGCGCCAGCGGAGTAGCGGGAGGGACAGGAGAGACCCAGTACTTC
CASGVAGGTGETQYF
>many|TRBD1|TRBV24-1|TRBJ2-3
TGTGCCACCAGTGATCCCCGGACAGGCTACACGCAGTATTTT
CATSDPRTGYTQYF
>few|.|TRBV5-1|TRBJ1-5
TGCGCCAGCAGCTTGGGTTCGGCAAACAATCAGCCCCAGCATTTT
CASSLGSANNQPQHF